The T cell receptor (beta chain) under discussion was sequenced for a study of T cell responses to AZD1222 COVID-19 vaccine. Points on this clone: Antigen: not known.

CDR3 size: 14 residues. V was shortened by 1 base and J by 4 bases, with 9 bases between the two germline ends. CDR1 SGHRS and CDR2 YFSETQ come from the germline V gene. TCRdb's table, derived via immunoSEQ multiplex PCR, lists solely in-frame clones and lacks some. The sample records over 110,000 clones, about 92% being singletons. Study-level findings and limits: There were mostly white British donors and more females than males, and clonal diversity was possibly underestimated.

Sequencing used peripheral blood, obtained after recovery from COVID-19. J is TRBJ1-3 and V is TRBV5-1; D is perhaps TRBD1 (5 bases). This receptor was taken from an adult who had recovered from COVID-19. The CDR3 protein is CASSLRGLGNTIYF. CDR3 DNA: TGCGCCAGCAGCTTGAGGGGACTCGGAAACACCATATATTTT.